This TCR beta chain was retrieved from a study of cytomegalovirus exposure and HLA in healthy donors. Study information: The roughly 110 validation repertoires were produced on the same platform as the 670 or so repertoires of the first cohort. This was reported in a later analysis.

This table comes from immunoSEQ multiplex PCR, and its TCRdb copy is limited to in-frame clones, with some not included. This sample carries fewer than 350,000 clones, 88% of them seen once, and the ten largest clones take around 0.9%. CDR3 length equals 14 residues. V dropped 4 bases and J dropped 3; count of bases not matched to a gene: 5. Germline values: CDR1 GTSNPN, CDR2 SVGIG (reference sequence). This chain uses TRBV30 with TRBJ2-1, with 8 positions matching TRBD2. The sample consisted of PBMCs. The source of this sequence is a woman under 30 in good health and CMV-seronegative. CDR3 sequence (DNA): TGTGCCTGGACCAGCGGGAGAAACTACAATGAGCAGTTCTTC. Protein product: CAWTSGRNYNEQFF.